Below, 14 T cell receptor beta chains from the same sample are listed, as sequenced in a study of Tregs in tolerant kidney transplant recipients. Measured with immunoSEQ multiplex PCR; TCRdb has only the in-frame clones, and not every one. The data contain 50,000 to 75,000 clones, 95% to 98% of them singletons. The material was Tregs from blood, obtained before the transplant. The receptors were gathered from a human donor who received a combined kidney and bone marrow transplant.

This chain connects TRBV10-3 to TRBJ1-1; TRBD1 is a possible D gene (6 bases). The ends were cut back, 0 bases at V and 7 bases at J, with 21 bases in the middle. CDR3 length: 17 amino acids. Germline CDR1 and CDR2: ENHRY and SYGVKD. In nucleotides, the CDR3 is TGTGCCATCAGTGAGTCTTACCCCACCCAGGGCAGGGGTGAAGCTTTCTTT. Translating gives CAISESYPTQGRGEAFF.

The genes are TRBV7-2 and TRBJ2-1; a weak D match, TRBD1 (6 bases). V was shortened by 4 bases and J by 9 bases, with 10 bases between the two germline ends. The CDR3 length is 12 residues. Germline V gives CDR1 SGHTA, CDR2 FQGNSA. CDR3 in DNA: TGTGCCAGCAGCTCGGACAGCTCTGAGCAGTTCTTC. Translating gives CASSSDSSEQFF.

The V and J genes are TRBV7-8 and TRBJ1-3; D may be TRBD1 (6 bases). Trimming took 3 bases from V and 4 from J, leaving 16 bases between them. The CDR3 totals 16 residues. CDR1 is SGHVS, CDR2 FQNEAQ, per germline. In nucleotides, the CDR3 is TGTGCCAGCAGCTTCCTCGGGGGGGGCTCCGGAAACACCATATATTTT. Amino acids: CASSFLGGGSGNTIYF.

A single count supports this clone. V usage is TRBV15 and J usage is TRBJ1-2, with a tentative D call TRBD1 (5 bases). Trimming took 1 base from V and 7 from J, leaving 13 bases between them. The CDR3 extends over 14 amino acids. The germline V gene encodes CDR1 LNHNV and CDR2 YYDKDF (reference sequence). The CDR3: CATSRVEFRVGYTF. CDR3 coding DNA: TGTGCCACCAGCAGAGTGGAGTTCAGGGTTGGCTACACCTTC.

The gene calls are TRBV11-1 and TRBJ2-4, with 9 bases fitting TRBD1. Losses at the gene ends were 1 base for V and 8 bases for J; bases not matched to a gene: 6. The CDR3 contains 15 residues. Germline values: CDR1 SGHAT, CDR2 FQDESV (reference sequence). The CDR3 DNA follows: TGTGCCAGCAGCTTAGAACCGGGACAGGGATACATTCAGTACTTC. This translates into CASSLEPGQGYIQYF.

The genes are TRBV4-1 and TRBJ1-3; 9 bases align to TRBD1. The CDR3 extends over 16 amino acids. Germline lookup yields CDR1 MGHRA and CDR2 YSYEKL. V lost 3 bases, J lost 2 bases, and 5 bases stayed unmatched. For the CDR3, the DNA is TGCGCCAGCAGCCAGGGGGGGACAGGGCCTGGAAACACCATATATTTT. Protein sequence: CASSQGGTGPGNTIYF.

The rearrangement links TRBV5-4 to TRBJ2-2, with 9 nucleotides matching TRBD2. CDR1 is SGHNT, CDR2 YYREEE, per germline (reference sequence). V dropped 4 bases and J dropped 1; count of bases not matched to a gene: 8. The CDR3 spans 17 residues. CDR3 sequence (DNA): TGTGCCAGCAGCGTCCGGACTAGCGCGATGAACACCGGGGAGCTGTTTTTT. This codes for CASSVRTSAMNTGELFF.

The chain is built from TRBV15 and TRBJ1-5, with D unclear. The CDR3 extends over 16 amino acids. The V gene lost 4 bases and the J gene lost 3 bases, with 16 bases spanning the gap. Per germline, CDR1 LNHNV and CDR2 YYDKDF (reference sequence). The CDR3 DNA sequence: TGTGCCACCAGCAAATCATCGGGGAGCTACAATCAGCCCCAGCATTTT. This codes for CATSKSSGSYNQPQHF.

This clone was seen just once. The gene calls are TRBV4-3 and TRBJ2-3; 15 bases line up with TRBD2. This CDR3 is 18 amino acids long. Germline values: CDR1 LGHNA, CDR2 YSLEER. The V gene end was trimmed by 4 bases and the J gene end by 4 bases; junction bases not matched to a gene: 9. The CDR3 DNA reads TGCGCCAGCAGCCGGACCGGACTAGCGGGGGGGCGGGCAGATACGCAGTATTTT. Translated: CASSRTGLAGGRADTQYF.

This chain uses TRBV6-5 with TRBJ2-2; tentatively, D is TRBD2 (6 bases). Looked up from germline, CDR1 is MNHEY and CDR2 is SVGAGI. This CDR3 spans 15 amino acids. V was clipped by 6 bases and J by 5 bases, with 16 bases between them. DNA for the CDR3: TGTGCCAGCAGACATCGACTAGAAGGAACCGGGGAGCTGTTTTTT. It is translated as CASRHRLEGTGELFF.

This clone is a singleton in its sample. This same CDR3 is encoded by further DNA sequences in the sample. The CDR3 nucleotides read TGTGCCAGTAGCAAGGACAGGGAAGAGACCCAGTACTTC. Amino acid sequence: CASSKDREETQYF. The chain joins TRBV19 to TRBJ2-5; 8 nucleotides match TRBD1. Germline loops: CDR1 LNHDA, CDR2 SQIVND (reference sequence). The CDR3 extends over 13 amino acids. Trimming removed 6 bases from V and 3 bases from J; junction bases left unmatched: 3. The full variable domain, its missing parts supplied by reference TRBV19 and TRBJ2-5, is DGGITQSPKYLFRKEGQNVTLSCEQNLNHDAMYWYRQDPGQGLRLIYYSQIVNDFQKGDIAEGYSVSREKKESFPLTVTSAQKNPTAFYLCASSKDREETQYFGPGTRLLVL.

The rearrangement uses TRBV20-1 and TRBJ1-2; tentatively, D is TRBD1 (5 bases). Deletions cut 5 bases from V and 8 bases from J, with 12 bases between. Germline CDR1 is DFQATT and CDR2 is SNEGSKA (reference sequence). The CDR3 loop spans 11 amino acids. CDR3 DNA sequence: TGCAGTGCTTACAGGTCTGGGGGCTACACCTTC. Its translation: CSAYRSGGYTF.

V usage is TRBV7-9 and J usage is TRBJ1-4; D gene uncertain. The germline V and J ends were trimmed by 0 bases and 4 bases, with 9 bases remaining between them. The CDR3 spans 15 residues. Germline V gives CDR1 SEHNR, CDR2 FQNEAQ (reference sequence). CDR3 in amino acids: CASSLAGRINEKLFF. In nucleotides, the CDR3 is TGTGCCAGCAGCTTAGCGGGCAGGATTAATGAAAAACTGTTTTTT.

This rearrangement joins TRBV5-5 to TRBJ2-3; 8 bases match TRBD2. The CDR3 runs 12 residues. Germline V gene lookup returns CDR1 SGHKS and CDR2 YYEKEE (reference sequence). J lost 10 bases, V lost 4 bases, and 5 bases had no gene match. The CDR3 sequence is CASSRTSSAQYF. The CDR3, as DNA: TGTGCCAGCAGCCGGACTAGCAGTGCGCAGTATTTT.